This TCR beta chain comes out of a study of blood T cell repertoires in COVID-19. Study in general: Sites in the United States, Italy and Spain provided acute and convalescent COVID-19 samples. Sources were T cells, B-cell-depleted T cells, or PBMCs; the material itself was cDNA or gDNA.

The CDR3 is 15 residues long. Germline CDR1 is MNHEY and CDR2 is SVGEGT. J lost 7 bases, V lost 4 bases, and 8 bases had no gene match. TCRdb keeps only in-frame clones here, not all; method: immunoSEQ multiplex PCR. The sample comprises 350,000 to 400,000 clones, around nine tenths of which are singletons, and about 1.7% rests with the top ten. The chain carries TRBV6-2 or TRBV6-3 and TRBJ2-1, with 9 bases lining up with TRBD1. Sequencing was performed on PBMCs or T cells enriched from blood (not recorded which). This receptor was taken from a woman in her 30s who had recovered from COVID-19. CDR3: CASSFSRTGANEQFF. CDR3 bases: TGTGCCAGCAGTTTTAGCAGGACAGGGGCAAATGAGCAGTTCTTC.